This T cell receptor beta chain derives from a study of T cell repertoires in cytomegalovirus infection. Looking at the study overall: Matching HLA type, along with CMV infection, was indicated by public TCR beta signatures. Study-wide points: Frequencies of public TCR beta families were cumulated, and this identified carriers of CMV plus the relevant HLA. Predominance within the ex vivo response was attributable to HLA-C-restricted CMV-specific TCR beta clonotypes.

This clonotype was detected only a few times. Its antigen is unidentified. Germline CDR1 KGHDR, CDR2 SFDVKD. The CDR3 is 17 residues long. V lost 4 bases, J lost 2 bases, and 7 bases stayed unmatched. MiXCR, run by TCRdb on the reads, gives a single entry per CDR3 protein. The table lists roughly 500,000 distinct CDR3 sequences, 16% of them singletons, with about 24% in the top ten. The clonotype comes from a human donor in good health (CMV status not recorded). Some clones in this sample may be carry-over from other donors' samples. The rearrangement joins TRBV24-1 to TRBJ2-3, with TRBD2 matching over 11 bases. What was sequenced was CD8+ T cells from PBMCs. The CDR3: CATSDYSGRASTDTQYF. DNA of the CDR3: TGTGCCACCAGTGACTATAGCGGGAGGGCATCCACAGATACGCAGTATTTT.